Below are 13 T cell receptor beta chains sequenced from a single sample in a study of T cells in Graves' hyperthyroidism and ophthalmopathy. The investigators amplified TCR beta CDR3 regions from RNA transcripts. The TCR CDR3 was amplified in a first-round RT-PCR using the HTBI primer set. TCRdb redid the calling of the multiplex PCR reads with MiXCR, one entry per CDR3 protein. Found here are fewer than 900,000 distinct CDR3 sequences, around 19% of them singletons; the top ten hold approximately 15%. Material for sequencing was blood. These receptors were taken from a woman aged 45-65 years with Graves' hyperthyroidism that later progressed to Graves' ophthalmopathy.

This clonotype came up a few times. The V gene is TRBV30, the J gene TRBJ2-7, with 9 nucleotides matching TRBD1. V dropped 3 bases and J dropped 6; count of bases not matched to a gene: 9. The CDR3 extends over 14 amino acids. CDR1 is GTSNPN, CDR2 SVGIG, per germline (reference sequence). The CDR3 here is CAWSYTGGITEQYF. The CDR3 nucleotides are TGTGCCTGGAGCTATACAGGGGGCATAACCGAGCAGTACTTC.

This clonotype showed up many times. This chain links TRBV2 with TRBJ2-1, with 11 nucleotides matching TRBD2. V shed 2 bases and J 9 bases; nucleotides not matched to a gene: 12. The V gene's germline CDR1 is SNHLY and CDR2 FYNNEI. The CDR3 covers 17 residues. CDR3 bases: TGTGCCAGCAGTGAACTTTGGGCTAGCGGGGGGCCGGGTGAGCAGTTCTTC. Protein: CASSELWASGGPGEQFF.

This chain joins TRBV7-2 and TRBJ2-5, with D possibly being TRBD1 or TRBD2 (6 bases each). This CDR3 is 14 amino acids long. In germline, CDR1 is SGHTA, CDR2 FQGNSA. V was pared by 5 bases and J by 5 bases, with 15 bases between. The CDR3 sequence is CASSPTGARETQYF. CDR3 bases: TGTGCCAGCAGCCCTACGGGGGCCCGTGAGACCCAGTACTTC.

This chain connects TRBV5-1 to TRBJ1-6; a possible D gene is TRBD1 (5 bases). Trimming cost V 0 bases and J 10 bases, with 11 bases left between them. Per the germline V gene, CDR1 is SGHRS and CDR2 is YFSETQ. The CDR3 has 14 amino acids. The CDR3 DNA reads TGCGCCAGCAGCTTGGTGGGGGGAGGCTCACCCCTCCACTTT. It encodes CASSLVGGGSPLHF.

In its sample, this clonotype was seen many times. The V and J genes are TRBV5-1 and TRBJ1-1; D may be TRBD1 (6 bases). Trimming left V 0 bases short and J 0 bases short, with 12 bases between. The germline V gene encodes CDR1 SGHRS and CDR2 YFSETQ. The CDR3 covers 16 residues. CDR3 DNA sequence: TGCGCCAGCAGCTTGGGATATGGACAGCTGAACACTGAAGCTTTCTTT. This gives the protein CASSLGYGQLNTEAFF.

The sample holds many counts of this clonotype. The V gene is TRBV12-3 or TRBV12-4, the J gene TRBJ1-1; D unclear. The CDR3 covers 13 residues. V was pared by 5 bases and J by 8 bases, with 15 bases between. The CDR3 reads CASSPRDTMEAFF. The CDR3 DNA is TGTGCCAGCAGTCCCCGTGATACTATGGAAGCTTTCTTT.

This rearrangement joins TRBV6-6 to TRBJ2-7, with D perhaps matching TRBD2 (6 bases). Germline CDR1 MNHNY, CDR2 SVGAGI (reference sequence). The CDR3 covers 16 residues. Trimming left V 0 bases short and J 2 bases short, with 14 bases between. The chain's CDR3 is CASSYSPLAATYEQYF. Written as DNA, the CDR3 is TGTGCCAGCAGTTACTCGCCACTAGCAGCGACCTACGAGCAGTACTTC.

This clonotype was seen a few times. The DNA for the CDR3 is TGTGCCAGCAGTCCCGGGACAGGGGGACCAGATACGCAGTATTTT. Encoded protein: CASSPGTGGPDTQYF. This chain connects TRBV27 to TRBJ2-3; 11 nucleotides match TRBD1. Germline-derived CDR1 and CDR2 are MNHEY and SMNVEV (reference sequence). V lost 5 bases and J lost 4; bases outside the gene matches: 5. This CDR3 is built from 15 residues.

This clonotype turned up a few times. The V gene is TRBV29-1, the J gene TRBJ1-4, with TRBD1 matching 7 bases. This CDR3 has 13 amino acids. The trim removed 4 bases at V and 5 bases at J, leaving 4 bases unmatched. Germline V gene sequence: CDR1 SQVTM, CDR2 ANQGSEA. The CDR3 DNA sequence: TGCAGCGTTGCCGGGACAGTGAATGAAAAACTGTTTTTT. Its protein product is CSVAGTVNEKLFF. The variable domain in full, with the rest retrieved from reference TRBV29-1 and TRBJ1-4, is SAVISQKPSRDICQRGTSLTIQCQVDSQVTMMFWYRQQPGQSLTLIATANQGSEATYESGFVIDKFPISRPNLTFSTLTVSNMSPEDSSIYLCSVAGTVNEKLFFGSGTQLSVL.

The CDR3 sequence is CAISDLGQGNQPQHF. The CDR3 bases are TGTGCCATCAGTGATTTAGGGCAGGGAAATCAGCCCCAGCATTTT. The chain has TRBV10-3 and TRBJ1-5, with a possible D match to TRBD1 (5 bases). Trimming removed 3 bases from V and 4 bases from J, with 13 bases in between. Germline V gives CDR1 ENHRY, CDR2 SYGVKD. This CDR3 spans 15 amino acids.

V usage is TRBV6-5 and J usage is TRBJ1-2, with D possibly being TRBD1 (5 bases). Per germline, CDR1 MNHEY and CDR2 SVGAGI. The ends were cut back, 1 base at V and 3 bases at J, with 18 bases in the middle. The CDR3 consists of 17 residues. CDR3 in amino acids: CASSYFYRDPQYYGYTF. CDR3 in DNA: TGTGCCAGCAGTTACTTTTACCGGGACCCACAATACTATGGCTACACCTTC.

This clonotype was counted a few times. This CDR3 is CSARDLDSSIYGYTF. The CDR3 bases are TGCAGTGCTAGAGATCTGGACAGCAGCATCTATGGCTACACCTTC. V and J are TRBV20-1 and TRBJ1-2; tentative D call: TRBD1 (6 bases). Germline-derived CDR1 and CDR2 are DFQATT and SNEGSKA (reference sequence). Trimming stripped 0 bases from V and 4 bases from J, with 15 bases between. The CDR3 extends over 15 amino acids.

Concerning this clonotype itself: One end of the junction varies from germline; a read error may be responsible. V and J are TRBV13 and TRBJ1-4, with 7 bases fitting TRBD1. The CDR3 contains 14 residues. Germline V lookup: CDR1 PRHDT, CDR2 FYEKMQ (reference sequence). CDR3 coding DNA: TGTGCCAGCAGACTCCGGGGACAGCTCGAAAAACTGCTTTTT. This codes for CASRLRGQLEKLLF.